Shown below are 21 T cell receptor beta chains from a single sample sequenced in a study of cytomegalovirus exposure and HLA in healthy donors. PCR used 60 Vbeta primers and 13 Jbeta primers. TCRdb's copy holds only in-frame clones and misses some; the assay was immunoSEQ multiplex PCR. This table has about 130,000 clones, about 81% appearing once. Sequenced: PBMCs. The receptors come from a man aged 30 to 39 in good health and CMV-seronegative.

This clone is a singleton in its sample. The chain recombines TRBV7-9 with TRBJ1-1; D is possibly TRBD1 (6 bases). Trimming took 5 bases from V and 6 from J, leaving 13 bases between them. This CDR3 has 13 residues. Germline CDR1 is SEHNR and CDR2 is FQNEAQ (reference sequence). The CDR3 spells CASSGKTGPEAFF. CDR3 nucleotides: TGTGCCAGCAGCGGAAAAACAGGGCCTGAAGCTTTCTTT.

CDR3 nucleotides: TGTGCCAGCAGTTCCATAGTCTCAGGGGGAGCTTTCTTT. Translated, it gives CASSSIVSGGAFF. V usage is TRBV28 and J usage is TRBJ1-1; 7 nucleotides line up with TRBD1. The CDR3 consists of 13 residues. CDR1 and CDR2 (germline): MDHEN, SYDVKM. V was pared by 4 bases and J by 10 bases, with 9 bases of the junction left unmatched.

The CDR3 DNA sequence: TGTGCCAGCAGTGACCCAGGGGGCGCGGTGGATACGCAGTATTTT. It yields the protein CASSDPGGAVDTQYF. The chain joins TRBV6-6 to TRBJ2-3; 8 nucleotides align to TRBD1. The V gene end was trimmed by 5 bases and the J gene end by 6 bases; junction bases not matched to a gene: 10. The CDR3 has 15 amino acids. The germline V gene encodes CDR1 MNHNY and CDR2 SVGAGI (reference sequence).

The rearrangement joins TRBV30 to TRBJ1-2; D remains unclear. The CDR3 is 16 residues long. CDR1 is GTSNPN, CDR2 SVGIG, per germline (reference sequence). V was trimmed by 5 bases and J by 6 bases, leaving 25 bases between them. The CDR3 protein is CAWVPGWEYGSHGYTF. The CDR3, as DNA: TGTGCCTGGGTACCGGGTTGGGAGTACGGTAGTCATGGCTACACCTTC.

About this clone: The junction does not match germline at one end; this may be a read error. The genes are TRBV27 and TRBJ2-7; 10 bases match TRBD1. The germline CDR1 and CDR2 sequences are MNHEY and SMNVEV (reference sequence). This CDR3 region has 16 residues. For the CDR3, the DNA is TGTGCCAGCAGCTTATCCTGGGGACAGGGGTTCTACGAGCAGTACTTC. The encoded protein is CASSLSWGQGFYEQYF.

The chain joins TRBV5-1 to TRBJ2-7; 8 bases line up with TRBD1. The CDR3 totals 15 residues. In germline, CDR1 is SGHRS, CDR2 YFSETQ. The V segment lost 0 bases and the J segment 4 bases; nucleotides outside the gene matches: 6. The CDR3 DNA sequence: TGCGCCAGCAGCTTGGCAGGACAGGGTTTTTACGAGCAGTACTTC. It codes for CASSLAGQGFYEQYF.

This clone was seen a handful of times. V usage is TRBV11-3 and J usage is TRBJ1-1; TRBD1 aligns across 8 bases. The CDR3 has 13 amino acids. Looked up from germline, CDR1 is SGHNT and CDR2 is YENEEA. V lost 7 bases and J lost 2; bases outside the gene matches: 3. CDR3 amino acids: CASKGQGNTEAFF. DNA for the CDR3: TGTGCCAGCAAAGGACAGGGAAACACTGAAGCTTTCTTT.

The chain couples TRBV27 to TRBJ2-1; 8 bases agree with TRBD2. CDR1 and CDR2 (germline): MNHEY, SMNVEV (reference sequence). V gave up 7 bases and J gave up 8 bases; unmatched junction bases: 4. The CDR3 has 12 amino acids. CDR3 sequence: CASTPGGDEQFF. For the CDR3, the DNA is TGTGCCAGCACCCCCGGGGGGGATGAGCAGTTCTTC.

The V gene is TRBV28, the J gene TRBJ2-1; the D gene is possibly TRBD1 (5 bases). The CDR3 has 14 amino acids. The V end lost 7 bases, the J end lost 6 bases, and 16 bases lay between the germline ends. CDR1 MDHEN and CDR2 SYDVKM come from the germline V gene. The CDR3 region has the DNA TGTGCCAGCAAGACCAGGGCCAGGGTCAATGAGCAGTTCTTC. Its protein product is CASKTRARVNEQFF.

V usage is TRBV6-1 and J usage is TRBJ1-3, with a tentative D call TRBD1 (5 bases). V was clipped by 1 base and J by 0 bases, with 7 bases between them. Germline V gene lookup returns CDR1 MNHNS and CDR2 SASEGT. The CDR3 runs 15 residues. In DNA, the CDR3 is TGTGCCAGCAGTGAAGTTAGGGGCTCTGGAAACACCATATATTTT. This gives the protein CASSEVRGSGNTIYF.

The J gene is TRBJ2-1, the V gene TRBV2; TRBD1 aligns across 10 bases. The V gene's germline CDR1 is SNHLY and CDR2 FYNNEI. Trimming removed 4 bases from V and 7 bases from J; junction bases left unmatched: 7. This CDR3 is built from 15 residues. DNA of the CDR3: TGTGCCAGCAGTGTCCGGGACAGGGGTAGGAATGAGCAGTTCTTC. This encodes CASSVRDRGRNEQFF.

The rearrangement links TRBV5-1 to TRBJ2-7; 10 bases match TRBD1. Germline CDR1 reads SGHRS; CDR2 reads YFSETQ. V lost 3 bases and J lost 0; bases outside the gene matches: 3. The CDR3 totals 15 residues. The CDR3 sequence is CASSSDRGLSYEQYF. For the CDR3, the DNA is TGCGCCAGCAGCTCAGACAGGGGGCTCTCCTACGAGCAGTACTTC.

CDR3 region: CASSPVASGSGYEQYF. In DNA, the CDR3 is TGTGCCAGCTCACCGGTGGCTAGCGGGAGCGGATACGAGCAGTACTTC. The rearrangement joins TRBV18 to TRBJ2-7; TRBD2 matches at 10 bases. This CDR3 spans 16 amino acids. The germline CDR1 and CDR2 sequences are KGHSH and LQKENI. The junction had 9 bases not matched to a gene; V was cut back by 3 bases and J by 4 bases.

The genes are TRBV4-2 and TRBJ2-3, with 8 bases identical to TRBD2. J gave up 8 bases and V 0 bases, and 16 bases lay outside the gene matches. The germline V gene encodes CDR1 LGHNA and CDR2 YNFKEQ. This CDR3 has 18 residues. CDR3 residues: CASSQELTAGGAFATQYF. The CDR3 coding sequence is TGTGCCAGCAGCCAAGAACTTACCGCCGGGGGGGCCTTCGCTACGCAGTATTTT.

The chain couples TRBV9 to TRBJ2-5; 7 bases fit TRBD2. The junction had 1 base not matched to a gene; V was cut back by 3 bases and J by 2 bases. CDR1 is SGDLS, CDR2 YYNGEE, per germline. The length of the CDR3 is 13 residues. The DNA for the CDR3 is TGTGCCAGCAGCGGGACTAGGCAAGAGACCCAGTACTTC. Protein: CASSGTRQETQYF.

The genes are TRBV9 and TRBJ1-1; a possible D gene is TRBD1 (6 bases). The CDR3 contains 16 residues. Germline V gives CDR1 SGDLS, CDR2 YYNGEE. Between the trimmed V and J ends, which lost 3 bases and 0 bases, there was a span of 15 bases. The CDR3 bases are TGTGCCAGCAGCGCCCGCAGGGGTCCCCTGAACACTGAAGCTTTCTTT. As protein: CASSARRGPLNTEAFF. The entire variable domain, with the rest obtained from reference TRBV9 and TRBJ1-1, is as follows: DSGVTQTPKHLITATGQRVTLRCSPRSGDLSVYWYQQSLDQGLQFLIQYYNGEERAKGNILERFSAQQFPDLHSELNLSSLELGDSALYFCASSARRGPLNTEAFFGQGTRLTVV.

This clone was found a few times. The chain recombines TRBV28 with TRBJ1-6, with 11 bases fitting TRBD1. There are 14 residues in the CDR3. Germline V CDR1 and CDR2: MDHEN, SYDVKM. Trimming cost V 6 bases and J 8 bases; bases outside gene matches: 3. CDR3 amino acids: CASSSGQGDSPLHF. The DNA of the CDR3 is TGTGCCAGCAGCTCGGGACAGGGGGATTCACCCCTCCACTTT.

This chain joins TRBV9 and TRBJ2-3; TRBD2 is a possible D gene (5 bases). Germline CDR1 is SGDLS and CDR2 is YYNGEE. The CDR3 is 16 residues long. Trimming shortened V by 0 bases and J by 0 bases, and 11 bases separated the two germline ends. The DNA of the CDR3 is TGTGCCAGCAGCGTAGGGGGAGCGCCTAGCACAGATACGCAGTATTTT. Translation: CASSVGGAPSTDTQYF.

This rearrangement joins TRBV27 to TRBJ2-7; 8 nucleotides align to TRBD1. With V trimmed by 4 bases and J by 4 bases, 3 bases remained unmatched. Germline CDR1 and CDR2: MNHEY and SMNVEV (reference sequence). The CDR3 spans 13 residues. The CDR3 nucleotides read TGTGCCAGCAGTTGGACAGGGAGGTACGAGCAGTACTTC. This gives the protein CASSWTGRYEQYF.

This sequence joins TRBV6-6 and TRBJ2-2; 10 bases map to TRBD1. Germline V gene sequence: CDR1 MNHNY, CDR2 SVGAGI (reference sequence). The CDR3 is 14 amino acids. V shed 6 bases, J shed 9 bases, and the junction held 7 bases outside the gene matches. CDR3 region: CASRAGTGVRELFF. Here the CDR3 DNA reads TGTGCCAGCAGGGCCGGGACAGGGGTGCGGGAGCTGTTTTTT.

Details on this clone: This CDR3 is also generated by other DNA sequences in the sample. The chain uses TRBV29-1 and TRBJ2-5, with 8 bases that match TRBD1. Germline CDR1 and CDR2: SQVTM and ANQGSEA. The CDR3 is 12 residues long. The junction had 4 bases not matched to a gene; V was cut back by 7 bases and J by 3 bases. The CDR3 region is CSGLTGEETQYF. The CDR3 DNA follows: TGCAGCGGTTTGACAGGGGAAGAGACCCAGTACTTC.